The 21 T cell receptor delta chains given below trace back to one sample, sequenced in a study of Vδ1+ human thymocytes. Their recognized antigens are unknown. Extracted RNA was reverse transcribed into cDNA. CDR3 amplicons came from multiplex PCR with pooled V-gene forward and constant-region reverse primers. TCRdb re-called the multiplex PCR reads with CATT. The sample lists 22,000 or so delta-chain clones, roughly 8% occurring once. Study-wide findings and caveats: Thymic TRG and TRD repertoires appeared highly polyclonal, with Gaussian CDR3 length distributions.

The sample taken for sequencing was Vdelta1+ gamma-delta thymocytes from the thymus. Subset: FACS-sorted CD3+ TCRalphabeta- TCRVdelta1+ TCRVdelta2- thymocytes. The source of these receptors is a child less than two years old who had congenital heart surgery.

This clone was seen only a few times. V gene TRDV1 combines with J gene TRDJ1; D uncertain. CDR1 TSWWSYY and CDR2 QGS come from the germline V gene. The ends were cut back, 5 bases at V and 8 bases at J, with 24 bases in the middle. The CDR3 sequence is 16 residues long. Here the CDR3 reads CALGTPTIMRTSKLIF. CDR3 in DNA: TGTGCTCTTGGGACACCCACCATTATGCGGACGAGCAAACTCATCTTT.

This clone was counted only a few times. The V call is TRDV1, the J call TRDJ1, with 7 bases lining up with TRDD3. The CDR3 runs 21 residues. The ends lost 2 bases at V and 0 bases at J; junction bases unmatched: 21. Germline V lookup: CDR1 TSWWSYY, CDR2 QGS. CDR3 bases: TGTGCTCTTGGGGAAATTTACTTCCCCCCCTTACCTGGGGGGTACACCGATAAACTCATCTTT. Protein sequence: CALGEIYFPPLPGGYTDKLIF.

V usage is TRDV1 and J usage is TRDJ1, with TRDD3 matching 12 bases. The germline CDR1 and CDR2 sequences are TSWWSYY and QGS. With 2 bases clipped from V and 8 bases from J, the junction kept 21 bases outside the gene matches. CDR3 size: 20 residues. The CDR3 DNA reads as TGTGCTCTTGGGGAAATTGATACCTCCCCTGGGGGATACGAAGCGAGGAAACTCATCTTT. This encodes CALGEIDTSPGGYEARKLIF.

The gene calls are TRDV1 and TRDJ1; TRDD3 might be the D (5 bases). The J gene comes from matching the DNA to germline here; TCRdb lacks it. V lost 0 bases, J lost 0 bases, and 23 bases lay in between. CDR1 and CDR2 (germline): TSWWSYY, QGS. The CDR3 spans 20 residues. CDR3 loop: CALGELGSGGPGIYTDKLIF. DNA of the CDR3: TGTGCTCTTGGGGAACTAGGATCCGGGGGGCCTGGCATCTACACCGATAAACTCATCTTT.

This chain uses TRDV1 with TRDJ1, with D possibly matching TRDD3 (7 bases). The CDR3 is 21 residues long. CDR1 is TSWWSYY, CDR2 QGS, per germline. Trimming cost V 5 bases and J 0 bases, with 31 bases left between them. CDR3 sequence (DNA): TGTGCTCTTGGGTCCCCCCGGCCTTCCCTTGGCCTGGGGGTGTACACCGATAAACTCATCTTT. This encodes CALGSPRPSLGLGVYTDKLIF.

This clone was counted a few times. The J gene is TRDJ1, the V gene TRDV1; 11 bases map to TRDD3. The CDR3 has 24 amino acids. With V trimmed by 3 bases and J by 0 bases, 27 bases remained unmatched. The V gene's germline CDR1 is TSWWSYY and CDR2 QGS. The CDR3 here is CALGDLVIPRSWGILYRYTDKLIF. CDR3 coding DNA: TGTGCTCTTGGGGACCTCGTGATTCCCCGATCCTGGGGGATACTGTACCGGTACACCGATAAACTCATCTTT.

The rearrangement joins TRDV1 to TRDJ1; TRDD3 matches 7 bases. The J gene, left out of TCRdb, was set here by checking the DNA against germline. V dropped 2 bases and J dropped 4; count of bases not matched to a gene: 28. From germline, CDR1 is TSWWSYY and CDR2 QGS. This CDR3 is built from 22 residues. The CDR3 sequence is CALGERGGGLLGTSRIVDKLIF. Here the CDR3 DNA reads TGTGCTCTTGGGGAAAGAGGGGGGGGCTTACTGGGGACTTCGCGGATCGTCGATAAACTCATCTTT.

In its sample, this clone was seen a few times. This sequence joins TRDV1 and TRDJ1, with D possibly matching TRDD3 (5 bases). V shed 1 base and J shed 6 bases, with 18 bases lying between them. This CDR3 is 16 amino acids long. Per germline, CDR1 TSWWSYY and CDR2 QGS. This CDR3 is CALGEPPLRGPHKLIF. Written as DNA, the CDR3 is TGTGCTCTTGGGGAACCCCCACTCCGGGGGCCCCATAAACTCATCTTT.

This clone has only a few counts. V gene TRDV1 combines with J gene TRDJ1, with D possibly being TRDD2 or TRDD3 (7 bases each). Germline V gene sequence: CDR1 TSWWSYY, CDR2 QGS. The V gene lost 2 bases and the J gene lost 0 bases, with 40 bases spanning the gap. CDR3 length equals 25 residues. The CDR3 loop is CALGEKAFGPSLVYRTGAHTDKLIF. CDR3 DNA sequence: TGTGCTCTTGGGGAAAAGGCCTTCGGGCCTTCCTTGGTTTACCGTACTGGGGCCCACACCGATAAACTCATCTTT.

The chain couples TRDV1 to TRDJ1; 13 bases align to TRDD3. V gave up 5 bases and J gave up 0 bases; unmatched junction bases: 18. The V gene's germline CDR1 is TSWWSYY and CDR2 QGS. The CDR3 runs 21 residues. The CDR3 DNA sequence: TGTGCTCTTGGGAAACCTAGCCGCTTACTGGGGGATACGGCGTACACCGATAAACTCATCTTT. Protein: CALGKPSRLLGDTAYTDKLIF.

This clone was picked up a small number of times. The rearrangement joins TRDV1 to TRDJ1; 8 bases align to TRDD3. Germline CDR1 and CDR2: TSWWSYY and QGS. This CDR3 is built from 19 residues. The ends lost 1 base at V and 0 bases at J; junction bases unmatched: 13. The CDR3, as DNA: TGTGCTCTTGGGGAACCCCCGCCTTCCCTACTGGGGGACACCGATAAACTCATCTTT. This codes for CALGEPPPSLLGDTDKLIF.

This clone occurred a few times. This chain uses TRDV1 with TRDJ1; the D gene is possibly TRDD2 (7 bases). V was cut by 3 bases and J by 4 bases, with 30 bases left in between. Germline assignment: CDR1 TSWWSYY and CDR2 QGS. The CDR3 length is 20 residues. CDR3 protein: CALGDLGGLPAYWDYDKLIF. The CDR3 coding sequence is TGTGCTCTTGGGGACCTCGGAGGCCTTCCTGCGTACTGGGATTACGATAAACTCATCTTT.

The V call is TRDV1, the J call TRDJ1, with TRDD3 identical over 12 bases. The germline V gene encodes CDR1 TSWWSYY and CDR2 QGS. Trimming cost V 2 bases and J 4 bases; bases outside gene matches: 23. This CDR3 region has 22 residues. The CDR3 is CALGECVVPTVLGDTRIDKLIF. CDR3 sequence (DNA): TGTGCTCTTGGGGAATGCGTCGTTCCTACGGTACTGGGGGATACTCGAATCGATAAACTCATCTTT.

This clone was counted between two and nine times. This chain uses TRDV1 with TRDJ1; D perhaps matches TRDD2 (5 bases). The V gene lost 1 base and the J gene lost 3 bases, with 12 bases spanning the gap. The CDR3 sequence is 15 residues long. The germline V gene encodes CDR1 TSWWSYY and CDR2 QGS. CDR3: CALGEPYVLADKLIF. The CDR3 DNA reads as TGTGCTCTTGGGGAACCCTACGTCTTGGCCGATAAACTCATCTTT.

This clone appeared a few times. A junction end diverges from the germline sequence, so it may reflect a read error. The rearrangement links TRDV2 to TRDJ2, with TRDD3 identical over 9 bases. The CDR3 length is 18 residues. Germline V gives CDR1 GEAIGNYY, CDR2 EKD. CDR3 loop: CACDSRTYWGRETAQLFF. CDR3 DNA: TGTGCCTGTGACTCCCGAACGTACTGGGGGAGGGAAACAGCACAACTCTTTTTT.

The sample holds a few counts of this clone. The junction departs from the called germline gene at one end, perhaps through a read error. The V gene is TRDV1, the J gene TRDJ1, with D possibly TRDD3 on 5 matching bases. The CDR3 loop spans 15 amino acids. Germline assignment: CDR1 TSWWSYY and CDR2 QGS. CDR3 amino acids: CALGDDPPYTDKLIF. The CDR3 DNA sequence: TGCGCTCTTGGGGACGACCCCCCGTACACCGATAAACTCATCTTT.

V and J are TRDV1 and TRDJ1; 11 positions agree with TRDD3. V gave up 6 bases and J gave up 0 bases; unmatched junction bases: 9. The CDR3 is made up of 17 amino acids. In germline, CDR1 is TSWWSYY, CDR2 QGS. CDR3 protein: CALGWGIPDLYTDKLIF. The CDR3, as DNA: TGTGCTCTTGGCTGGGGGATACCAGATCTGTACACCGATAAACTCATCTTT.

This clone was seen a handful of times. The chain uses TRDV1 and TRDJ1; the match to TRDD2 covers 9 bases. The CDR3 totals 20 residues. The germline V gene has CDR1 TSWWSYY and CDR2 QGS. Trimming cost V 2 bases and J 0 bases; bases outside gene matches: 16. CDR3 sequence: CALGEAFLRRGAQYTDKLIF. The DNA of the CDR3 is TGTGCTCTTGGGGAAGCCTTCCTACGAAGGGGGGCCCAGTACACCGATAAACTCATCTTT.

The chain recombines TRDV1 with TRDJ1; D is perhaps TRDD2 (5 bases). TCRdb lists no J gene, so it was determined here by aligning the DNA to germline. In germline, CDR1 is TSWWSYY, CDR2 QGS. The V and J ends lost 2 bases and 0 bases respectively, with 22 bases between them. The CDR3 runs to 19 residues. The CDR3 nucleotides are TGTGCTCTTGGGGAATCTTCCCTCAGGCCCAACGCGTACACCGATAAACTCATCTTT. Its translation is CALGESSLRPNAYTDKLIF.

The rearrangement uses TRDV1 and TRDJ1; weak D call: TRDD3 (6 bases). Trimming took 1 base from V and 6 from J, leaving 21 bases between them. The CDR3 is made up of 17 amino acids. Germline V gene data show CDR1 as TSWWSYY and CDR2 as QGS. The CDR3 is CALGEPGLLGDPNKLIF. The DNA of the CDR3 is TGTGCTCTTGGGGAACCGGGACTACTAGGGGATCCTAATAAACTCATCTTT.

The table lists this clone with a few counts. The chain joins TRDV1 to TRDJ1, with D possibly being TRDD2 or TRDD3 (8 bases each). V shed 0 bases and J shed 0 bases, with 38 bases lying between them. Germline values: CDR1 TSWWSYY, CDR2 QGS. The CDR3 has 25 amino acids. The CDR3 loop is CALGELKAFLVLGAEGVTYTDKLIF. As DNA, the CDR3 is TGTGCTCTTGGGGAACTGAAGGCCTTCCTAGTACTGGGGGCCGAAGGGGTAACGTACACCGATAAACTCATCTTT.